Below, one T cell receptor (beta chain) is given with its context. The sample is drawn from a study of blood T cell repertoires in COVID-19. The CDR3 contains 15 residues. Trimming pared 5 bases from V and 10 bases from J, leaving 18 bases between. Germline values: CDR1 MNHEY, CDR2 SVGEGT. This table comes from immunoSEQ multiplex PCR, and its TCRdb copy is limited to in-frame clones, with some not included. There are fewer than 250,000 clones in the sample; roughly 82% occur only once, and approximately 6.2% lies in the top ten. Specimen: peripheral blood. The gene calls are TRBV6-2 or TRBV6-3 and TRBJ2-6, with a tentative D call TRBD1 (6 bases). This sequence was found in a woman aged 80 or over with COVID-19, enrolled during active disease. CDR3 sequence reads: CASSTRTAPVNVLTF. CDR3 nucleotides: TGTGCCAGCAGTACCCGGACAGCCCCGGTTAACGTCCTGACTTTC.